This T cell receptor (beta chain) comes out of a study of T cell responses to AZD1222 COVID-19 vaccine. Study observations and caveats: Researchers took repertoire samples only after the peak T cell response had come. Among those given AZD1222, only six were seropositive at baseline. Reports say nearly half of spike-specific TCRs go after unmutated variant regions.

On this clone: Its specificity is not known.

V was cut by 3 bases and J by 4 bases, with 10 bases left in between. The CDR3 has 14 residues. From germline, CDR1 is LNHDA and CDR2 SQIVND (reference sequence). Only in-frame clones appear in the TCRdb table, and some are missing; sequencing was by immunoSEQ multiplex PCR. The table has some 140,000 clones, about 93% seen once. The sample was peripheral blood, taken 28 days after the second AZD1222 dose. This chain connects TRBV19 to TRBJ1-3; no firm D call. The sequence came from an adult who received the AZD1222 COVID-19 vaccine. CDR3 amino acids: CASSMGGYGNTIYF. In nucleotides, the CDR3 is TGTGCCAGTAGTATGGGAGGGTACGGAAACACCATATATTTT.